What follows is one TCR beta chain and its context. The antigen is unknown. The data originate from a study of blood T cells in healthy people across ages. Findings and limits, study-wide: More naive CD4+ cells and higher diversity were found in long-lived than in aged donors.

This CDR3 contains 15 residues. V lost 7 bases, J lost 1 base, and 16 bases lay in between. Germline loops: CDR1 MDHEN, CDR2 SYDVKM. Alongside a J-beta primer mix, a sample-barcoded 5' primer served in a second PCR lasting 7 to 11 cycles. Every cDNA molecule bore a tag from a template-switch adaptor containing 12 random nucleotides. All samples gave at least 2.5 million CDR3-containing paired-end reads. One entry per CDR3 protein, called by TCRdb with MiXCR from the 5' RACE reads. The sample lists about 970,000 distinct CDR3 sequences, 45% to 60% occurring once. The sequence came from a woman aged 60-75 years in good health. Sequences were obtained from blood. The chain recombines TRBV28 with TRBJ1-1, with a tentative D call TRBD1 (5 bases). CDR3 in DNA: TGTGCCAGCATCACAGCCGGGACTACGAACACTGAAGCTTTCTTT. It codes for CASITAGTTNTEAFF.